Listed below are T cell receptor beta chains from one sample, sequenced in a study of identical twins. TCRdb independently ran MiXCR on the 5' RACE reads; one entry per CDR3 protein. In the table there are some 730,000 distinct CDR3 sequences, about 18% of which are singletons. Another study also made use of these data, one on T cells expressing NK-cell markers.

Sequenced input: PBMCs. These receptors all come from a woman in her late teens or twenties in good health. Both conserved end residues are trimmed from each CDR3. Each record gives: CDR3 length, V gene, CDR3 protein.

>12|TRBV5-1
ASKLSGLSYEQY
>12|TRBV20-1
SARGWVIQETQY
>12|TRBV20-1
SARGDRGDTEAF
>14|TRBV11-2
ASSLTAFSSYNEQF
>12|TRBV20-1
STRGRQQNTEAF
>11|TRBV6-1
ASSRQSGETQY
>14|TRBV27
ASSLSVGGSTDTQY
>11|TRBV6-6
ASSSFIGDTQY
>12|TRBV6-2/TRBV6-3
ASTIRGVYTEAF
>12|TRBV5-1
ASSLSGGGETQY
>14|TRBV12-3/TRBV12-4
ASTRTSGGLTDTQY
>12|TRBV7-9
ASSAWTSQDTQY
>16|TRBV11-2
ASSQIRGLKTSRGIQY
>13|TRBV12-3/TRBV12-4
ASIEIAGDNTEAF
>12|TRBV7-8
ASSPTGLLNEQF
>15|TRBV11-3
ASSSFPVSDPGDEQF
>10|TRBV12-3/TRBV12-4
ASSLNLNEQF
>11|TRBV7-3
ASSLLTGAEAF
>13|TRBV4-3
ASSLNLAGANEQF
>11|TRBV14
ASSRDTFYGYT
>12|TRBV3-1
ASSRFKGFVEQY
>12|TRBV20-1
SAGMGGSGNTIY
>11|TRBV5-1
ASSPGWSGELF
>10|TRBV20-1
SARYRDTEAF
>11|TRBV20-1
SARPGGSRELF
>8|TRBV12-3/TRBV12-4
ASSSNEAF
>14|TRBV5-1
ASSLHGGEIYNEQF